What follows describes a single T cell receptor beta chain. These data come from a study of blood T cell repertoires in COVID-19. Overall study: T cells, B-cell-depleted T cells, or PBMCs provided the cDNA or gDNA that served as material.

From germline, CDR1 is KGHDR and CDR2 SFDVKD. Losses at the gene ends were 4 bases for V and 4 bases for J; bases not matched to a gene: 6. CDR3 length: 16 residues. Everyone who took part was about 18 to 90 years old, and they came from fewer than 25 US areas. Categorization into cohorts depended on clinical history that participants reported. Donors in Cohort 3 counted as recovered after two negative PCRs, clearance, or symptom resolution. Method: immunoSEQ multiplex PCR; TCRdb's copy keeps in-frame clones and lacks some. The sample has approximately 310,000 clones; under 90% are singletons. This receptor was taken from a man in his 60s who had recovered from COVID-19. This chain uses TRBV24-1 with TRBJ1-2; 12 positions agree with TRBD1. The sample taken for sequencing was PBMCs or T cells enriched from blood (not recorded which). The CDR3 DNA follows: TGTGCCACCAGTGACTCCGGGACAGGGGGCTCCTATGGCTACACCTTC. The encoded protein is CATSDSGTGGSYGYTF.